This TCR beta chain emerged from a study of T cells in women clearing cervical HPV infection. Study overall: Donors had HPV16-related CIN3 or worse; 2 had invasive cancer. Case blood was drawn a median approximately 150 days after lesion detection. Study findings and constraints: T-cell numbers per sample were unknown and may explain richness differences.

Produced via immunoSEQ multiplex PCR; TCRdb's table is partial and in-frame only. This sample's clone table lists approximately 31,000 clones. The germline gives CDR1 SGHKS, CDR2 YYEKEE (reference sequence). Trimming removed 0 bases at V and 6 bases at J, with 12 bases between. This CDR3 spans 14 amino acids. A remark on this clone: Its antigen is as yet unknown. Sequencing ends 3 residues short of the CDR3 end; the germline J gene provides the rest.

All donors had a single incident cervical HPV16 infection, not prevalent. Sequencing was performed on blood buffy coat. The sequence came from a woman aged 18-70 years with a cervical HPV16 infection that either progressed to CIN3+ or cleared (not recorded which). This sequence joins TRBV5-5 and TRBJ1-1, with D perhaps matching TRBD1 (6 bases). The sequenced part of the CDR3 DNA is TGTGCCAGCAGCTTGGAAGGGGGGGTCGCTGAA. This codes for CASSLEGGVAE. The entire CDR3 is CASSLEGGVAEAFF.